This TCR beta chain is drawn from a study of blood T cell repertoires in COVID-19. At the level of the study: Samples came from the United States, Italy and Spain, spanning acute and convalescent COVID-19. Sample material is recorded as cDNA or gDNA derived from T cells, B-cell-depleted T cells, or PBMCs.

How the authors handled the data: Nucleated cell counts were estimated from reference gene primer amplification. TCRdb's table, derived via immunoSEQ multiplex PCR, lists solely in-frame clones and lacks some. Clonal size and the V and J genes are those of that table, whereas D and trimming came from the DNA. The sample includes around 100,000 clones, about 91% of them seen just once. Germline CDR1 reads SGHAT; CDR2 reads FQNNGV. CDR3 length: 16 amino acids. Unmatched junction bases numbered 5, after V lost 2 bases and J lost 4 bases. This chain uses TRBV11-2 with TRBJ2-2; 9 bases line up with TRBD2. This TCR derives from a man between 18 and 29 years old with acute or convalescent COVID-19. The sequenced material came from peripheral blood. CDR3 region: CASSLRGLAITGELFF. The CDR3 DNA follows: TGTGCCAGCAGCTTACGGGGACTAGCAATCACCGGGGAGCTGTTTTTT.